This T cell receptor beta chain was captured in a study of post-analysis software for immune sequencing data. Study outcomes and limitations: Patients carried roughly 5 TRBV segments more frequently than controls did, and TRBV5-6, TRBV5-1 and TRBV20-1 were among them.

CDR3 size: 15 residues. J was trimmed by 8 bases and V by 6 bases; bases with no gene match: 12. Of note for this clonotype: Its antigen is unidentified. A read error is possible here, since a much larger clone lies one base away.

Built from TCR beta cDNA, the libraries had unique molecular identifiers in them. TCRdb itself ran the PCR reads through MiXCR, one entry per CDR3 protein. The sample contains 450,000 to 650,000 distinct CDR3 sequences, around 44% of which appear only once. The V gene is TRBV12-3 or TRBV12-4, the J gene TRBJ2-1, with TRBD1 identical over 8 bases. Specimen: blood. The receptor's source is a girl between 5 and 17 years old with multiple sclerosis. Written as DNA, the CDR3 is TGTGCCAGCAGCTTCCTTCAGGGGGCCTTGGATGAGCAGTTCTTC. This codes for CASSFLQGALDEQFF.